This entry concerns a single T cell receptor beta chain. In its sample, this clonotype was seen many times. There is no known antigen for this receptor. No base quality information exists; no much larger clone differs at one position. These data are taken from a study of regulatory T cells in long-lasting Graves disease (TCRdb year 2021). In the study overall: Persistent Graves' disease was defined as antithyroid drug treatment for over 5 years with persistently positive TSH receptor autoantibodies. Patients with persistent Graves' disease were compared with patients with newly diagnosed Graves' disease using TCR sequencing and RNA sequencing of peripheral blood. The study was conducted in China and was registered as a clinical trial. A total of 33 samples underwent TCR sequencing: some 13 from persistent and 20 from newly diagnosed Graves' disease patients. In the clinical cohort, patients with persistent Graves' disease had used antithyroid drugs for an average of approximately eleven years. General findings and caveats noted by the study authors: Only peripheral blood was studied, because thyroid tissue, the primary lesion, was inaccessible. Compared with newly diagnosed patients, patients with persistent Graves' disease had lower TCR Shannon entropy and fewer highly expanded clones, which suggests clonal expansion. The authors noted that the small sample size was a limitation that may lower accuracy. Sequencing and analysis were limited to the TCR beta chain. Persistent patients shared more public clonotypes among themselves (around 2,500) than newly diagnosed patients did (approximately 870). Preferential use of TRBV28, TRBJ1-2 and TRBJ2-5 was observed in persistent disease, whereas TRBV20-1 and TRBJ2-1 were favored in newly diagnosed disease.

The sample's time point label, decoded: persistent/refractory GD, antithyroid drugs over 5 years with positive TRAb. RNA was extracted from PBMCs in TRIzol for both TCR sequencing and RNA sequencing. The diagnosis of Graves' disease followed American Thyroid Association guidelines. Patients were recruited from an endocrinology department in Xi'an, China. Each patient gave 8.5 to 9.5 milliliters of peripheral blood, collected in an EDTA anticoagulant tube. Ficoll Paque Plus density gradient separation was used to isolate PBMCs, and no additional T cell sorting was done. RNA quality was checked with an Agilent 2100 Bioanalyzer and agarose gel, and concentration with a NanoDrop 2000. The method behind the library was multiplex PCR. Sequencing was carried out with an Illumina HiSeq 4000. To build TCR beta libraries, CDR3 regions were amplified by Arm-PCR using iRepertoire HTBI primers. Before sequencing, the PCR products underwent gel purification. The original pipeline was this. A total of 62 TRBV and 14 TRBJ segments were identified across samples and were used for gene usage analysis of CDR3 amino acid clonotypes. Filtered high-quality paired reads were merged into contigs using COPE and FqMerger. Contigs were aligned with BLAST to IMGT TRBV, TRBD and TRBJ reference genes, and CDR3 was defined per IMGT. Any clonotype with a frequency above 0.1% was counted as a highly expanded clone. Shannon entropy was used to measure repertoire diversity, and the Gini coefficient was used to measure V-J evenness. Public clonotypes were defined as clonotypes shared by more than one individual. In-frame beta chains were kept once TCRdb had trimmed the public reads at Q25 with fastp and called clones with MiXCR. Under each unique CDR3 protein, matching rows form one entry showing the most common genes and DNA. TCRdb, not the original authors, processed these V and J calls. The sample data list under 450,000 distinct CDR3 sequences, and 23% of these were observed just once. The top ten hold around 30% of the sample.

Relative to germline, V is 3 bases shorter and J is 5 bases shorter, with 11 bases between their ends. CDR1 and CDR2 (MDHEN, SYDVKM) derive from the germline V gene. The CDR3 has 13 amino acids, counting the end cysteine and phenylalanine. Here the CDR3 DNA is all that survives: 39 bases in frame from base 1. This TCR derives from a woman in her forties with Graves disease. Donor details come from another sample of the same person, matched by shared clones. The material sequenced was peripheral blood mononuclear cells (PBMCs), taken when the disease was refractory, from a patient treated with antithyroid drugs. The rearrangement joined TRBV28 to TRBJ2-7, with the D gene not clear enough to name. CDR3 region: CASSFPPLDEQYF. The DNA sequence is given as TGTGCCAGCAGTTTCCCTCCTTTGGACGAGCAGTACTTC.